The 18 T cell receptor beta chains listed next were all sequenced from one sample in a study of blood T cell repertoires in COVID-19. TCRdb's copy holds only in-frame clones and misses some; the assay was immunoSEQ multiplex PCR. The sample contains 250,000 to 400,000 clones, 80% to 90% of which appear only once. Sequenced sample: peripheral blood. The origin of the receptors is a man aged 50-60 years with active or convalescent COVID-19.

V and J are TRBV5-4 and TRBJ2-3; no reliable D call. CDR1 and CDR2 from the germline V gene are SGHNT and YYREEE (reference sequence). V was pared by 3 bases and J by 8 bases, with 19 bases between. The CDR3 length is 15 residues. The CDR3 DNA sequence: TGTGCCAGCAGCTCGGCGGCTAAAGCGCGCCCTACGCAGTATTTT. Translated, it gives CASSSAAKARPTQYF.

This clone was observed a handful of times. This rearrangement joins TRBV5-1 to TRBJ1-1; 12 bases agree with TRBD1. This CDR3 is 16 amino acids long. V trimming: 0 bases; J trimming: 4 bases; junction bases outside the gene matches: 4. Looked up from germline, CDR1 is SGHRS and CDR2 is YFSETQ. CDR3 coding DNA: TGCGCCAGCAGCTTGGCGGGACAGGGGGCGGGCACTGAAGCTTTCTTT. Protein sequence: CASSLAGQGAGTEAFF. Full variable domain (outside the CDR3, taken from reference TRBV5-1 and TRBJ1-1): KAGVTQTPRYLIKTRGQQVTLSCSPISGHRSVSWYQQTPGQGLQFLFEYFSETQRNKGNFPGRFSGRQFSNSRSEMNVSTLELGDSALYLCASSLAGQGAGTEAFFGQGTRLTVV.

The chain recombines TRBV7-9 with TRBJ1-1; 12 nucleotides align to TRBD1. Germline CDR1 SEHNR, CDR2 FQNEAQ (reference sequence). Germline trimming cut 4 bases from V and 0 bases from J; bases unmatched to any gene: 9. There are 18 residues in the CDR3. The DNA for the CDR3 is TGTGCCAGCAGCTCTCCTCCCGGGACAGGGGGCATGAACACTGAAGCTTTCTTT. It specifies CASSSPPGTGGMNTEAFF.

Written as DNA, the CDR3 is TGCGCCAGCAGCTTGACAGGGGAGGACACTGAAGCTTTCTTT. The encoded protein is CASSLTGEDTEAFF. V is TRBV5-1 and J is TRBJ1-1, with 7 bases lining up with TRBD1. The germline CDR1 and CDR2 sequences are SGHRS and YFSETQ. The CDR3 sequence is 14 residues long. V lost 1 base to trimming and J lost 3 bases; unmatched junction nucleotides: 3.

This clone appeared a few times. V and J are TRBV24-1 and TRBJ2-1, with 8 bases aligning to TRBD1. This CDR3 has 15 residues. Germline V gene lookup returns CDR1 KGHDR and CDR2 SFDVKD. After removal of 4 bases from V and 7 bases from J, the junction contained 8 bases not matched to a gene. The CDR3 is CATSETRQGRNEQFF. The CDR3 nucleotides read TGTGCCACCAGTGAGACGCGACAGGGGCGGAATGAGCAGTTCTTC.

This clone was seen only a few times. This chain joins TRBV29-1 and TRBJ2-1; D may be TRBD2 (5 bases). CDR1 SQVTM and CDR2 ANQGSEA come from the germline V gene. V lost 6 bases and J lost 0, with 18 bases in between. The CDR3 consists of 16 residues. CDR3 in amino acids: CSVGGQAASSYNEQFF. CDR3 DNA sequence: TGCAGCGTGGGTGGTCAAGCGGCTAGCTCCTACAATGAGCAGTTCTTC.

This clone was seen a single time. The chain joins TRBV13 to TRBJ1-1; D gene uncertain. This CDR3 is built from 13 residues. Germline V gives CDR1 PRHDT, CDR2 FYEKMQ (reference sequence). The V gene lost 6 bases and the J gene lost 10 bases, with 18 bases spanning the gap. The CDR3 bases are TGTGCCAGCAGGTTACCTCCGGGGAGGGTAGCTTTCTTT. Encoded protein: CASRLPPGRVAFF.

CDR3 coding DNA: TGTGCCAGCAGCCCCTTTGAGACGGGTGGAAACACCATATATTTT. Translated, it gives CASSPFETGGNTIYF. The chain links TRBV7-8 to TRBJ1-3, with D hard to call. CDR1 is SGHVS and CDR2 is FQNEAQ in the germline V gene. The CDR3 length is 15 residues. Trimming removed 5 bases at V and 3 bases at J, with 14 bases between. The full variable domain, rest sourced from reference TRBV7-8 and TRBJ1-3, is GAGVSQSPRYKVAKRGQDVALRCDPISGHVSLFWYQQALGQGPEFLTYFQNEAQLDKSGLPSDRFFAERPEGSVSTLKIQRTQQEDSAVYLCASSPFETGGNTIYFGEGSWLTVV.

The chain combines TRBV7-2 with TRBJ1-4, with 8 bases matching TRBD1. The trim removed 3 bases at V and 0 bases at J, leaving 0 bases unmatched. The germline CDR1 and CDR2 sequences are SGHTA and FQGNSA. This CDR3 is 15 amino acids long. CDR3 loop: CASSLTGATNEKLFF. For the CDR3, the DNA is TGTGCCAGCAGCTTGACAGGGGCAACTAATGAAAAACTGTTTTTT.

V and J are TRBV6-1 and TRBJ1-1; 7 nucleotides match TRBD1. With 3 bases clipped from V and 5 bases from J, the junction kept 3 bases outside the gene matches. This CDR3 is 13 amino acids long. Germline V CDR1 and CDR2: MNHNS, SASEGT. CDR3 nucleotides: TGTGCCAGCAGTGACACAGGGGTTACTGAAGCTTTCTTT. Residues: CASSDTGVTEAFF.

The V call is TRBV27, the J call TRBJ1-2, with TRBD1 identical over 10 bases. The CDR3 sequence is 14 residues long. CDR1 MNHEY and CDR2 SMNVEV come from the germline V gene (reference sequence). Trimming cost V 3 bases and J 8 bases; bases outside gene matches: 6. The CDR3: CASSLGQGRGGYTF. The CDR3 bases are TGTGCCAGCAGTTTGGGACAGGGGAGAGGCGGCTACACCTTC.

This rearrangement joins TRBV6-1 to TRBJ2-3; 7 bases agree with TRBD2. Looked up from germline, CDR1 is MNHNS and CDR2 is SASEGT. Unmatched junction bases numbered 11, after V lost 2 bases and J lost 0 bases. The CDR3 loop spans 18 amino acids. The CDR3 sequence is CASSEYGVSGRSTDTQYF. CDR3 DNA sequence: TGTGCCAGCAGTGAATACGGTGTCTCCGGGAGGAGCACAGATACGCAGTATTTT.

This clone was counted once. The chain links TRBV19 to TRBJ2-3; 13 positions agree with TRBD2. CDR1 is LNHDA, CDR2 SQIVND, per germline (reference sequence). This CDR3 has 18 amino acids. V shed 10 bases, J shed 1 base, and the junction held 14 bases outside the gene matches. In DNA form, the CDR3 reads TGTGCCACCACGATTACTAGCGGGGGGGTAGGGCGCACAGATACGCAGTATTTT. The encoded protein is CATTITSGGVGRTDTQYF.

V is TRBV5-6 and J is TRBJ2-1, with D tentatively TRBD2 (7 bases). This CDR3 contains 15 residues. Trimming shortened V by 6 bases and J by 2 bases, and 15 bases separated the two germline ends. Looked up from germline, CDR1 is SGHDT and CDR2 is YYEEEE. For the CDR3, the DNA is TGTGCCAGCACCCAGGGGAGGGCTACCTACAATGAGCAGTTCTTC. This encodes CASTQGRATYNEQFF.

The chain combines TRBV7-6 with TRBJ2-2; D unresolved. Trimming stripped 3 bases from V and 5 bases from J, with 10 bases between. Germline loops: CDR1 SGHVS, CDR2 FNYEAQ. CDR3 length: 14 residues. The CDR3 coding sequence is TGTGCCAGCAGCTTCCGTCACGGGACCGGGGAGCTGTTTTTT. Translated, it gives CASSFRHGTGELFF. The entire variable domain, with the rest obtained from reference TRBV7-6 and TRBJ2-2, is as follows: GAGVSQSPRYKVTKRGQDVALRCDPISGHVSLYWYRQALGQGPEFLTYFNYEAQQDKSGLPNDRFSAERPEGSISTLTIQRTEQRDSAMYRCASSFRHGTGELFFGEGSRLTVL.

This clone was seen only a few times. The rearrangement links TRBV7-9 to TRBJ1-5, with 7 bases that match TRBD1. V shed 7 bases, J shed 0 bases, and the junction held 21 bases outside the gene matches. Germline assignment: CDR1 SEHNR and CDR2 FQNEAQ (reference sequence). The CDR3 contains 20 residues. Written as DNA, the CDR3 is TGTGCCAGCACCCGAAATTTGCTCCGGACAGGCAAATATAGCAATCAGCCCCAGCATTTT. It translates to CASTRNLLRTGKYSNQPQHF.

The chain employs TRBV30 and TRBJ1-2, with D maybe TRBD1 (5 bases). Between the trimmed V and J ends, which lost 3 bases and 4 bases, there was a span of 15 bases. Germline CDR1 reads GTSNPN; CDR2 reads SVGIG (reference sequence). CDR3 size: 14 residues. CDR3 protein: CAWSSTGNAYGYTF. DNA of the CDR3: TGTGCCTGGAGCTCAACAGGAAACGCCTATGGCTACACCTTC.

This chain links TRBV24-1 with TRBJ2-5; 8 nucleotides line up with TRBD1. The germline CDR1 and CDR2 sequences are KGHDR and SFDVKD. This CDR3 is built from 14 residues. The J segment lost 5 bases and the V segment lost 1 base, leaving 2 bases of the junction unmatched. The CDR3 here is CATSDFQGAETQYF. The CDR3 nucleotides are TGTGCCACCAGTGATTTTCAGGGGGCTGAGACCCAGTACTTC.